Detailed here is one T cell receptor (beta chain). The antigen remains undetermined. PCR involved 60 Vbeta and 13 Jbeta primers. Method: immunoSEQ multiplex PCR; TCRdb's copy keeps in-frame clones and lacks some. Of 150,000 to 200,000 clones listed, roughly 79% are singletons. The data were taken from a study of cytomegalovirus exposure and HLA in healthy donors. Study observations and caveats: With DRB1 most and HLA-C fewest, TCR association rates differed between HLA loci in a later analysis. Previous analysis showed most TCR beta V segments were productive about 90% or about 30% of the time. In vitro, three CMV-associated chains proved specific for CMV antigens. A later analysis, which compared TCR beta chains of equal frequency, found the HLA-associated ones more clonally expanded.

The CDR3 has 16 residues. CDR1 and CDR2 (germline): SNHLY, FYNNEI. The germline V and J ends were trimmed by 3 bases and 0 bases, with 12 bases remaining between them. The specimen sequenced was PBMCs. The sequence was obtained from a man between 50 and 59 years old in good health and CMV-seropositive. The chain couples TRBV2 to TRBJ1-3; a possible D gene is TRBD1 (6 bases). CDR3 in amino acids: CASSDPGQISGNTIYF. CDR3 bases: TGTGCCAGCAGTGACCCCGGACAGATCTCTGGAAACACCATATATTTT.